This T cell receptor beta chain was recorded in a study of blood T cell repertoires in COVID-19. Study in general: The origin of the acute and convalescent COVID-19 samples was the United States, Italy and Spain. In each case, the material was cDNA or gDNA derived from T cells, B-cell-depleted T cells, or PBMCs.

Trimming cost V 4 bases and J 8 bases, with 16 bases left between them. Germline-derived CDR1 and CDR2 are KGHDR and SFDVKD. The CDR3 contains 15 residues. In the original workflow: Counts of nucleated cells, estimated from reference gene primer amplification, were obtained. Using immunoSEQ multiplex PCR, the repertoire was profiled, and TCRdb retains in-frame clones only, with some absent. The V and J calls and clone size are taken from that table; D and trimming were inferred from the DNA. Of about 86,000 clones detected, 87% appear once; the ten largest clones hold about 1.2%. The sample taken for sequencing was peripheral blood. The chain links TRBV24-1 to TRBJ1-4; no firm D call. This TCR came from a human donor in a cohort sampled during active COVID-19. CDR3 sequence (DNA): TGTGCCACCAGTGACCCGGCCAATTCGGGAGAAAAACTGTTTTTT. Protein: CATSDPANSGEKLFF.